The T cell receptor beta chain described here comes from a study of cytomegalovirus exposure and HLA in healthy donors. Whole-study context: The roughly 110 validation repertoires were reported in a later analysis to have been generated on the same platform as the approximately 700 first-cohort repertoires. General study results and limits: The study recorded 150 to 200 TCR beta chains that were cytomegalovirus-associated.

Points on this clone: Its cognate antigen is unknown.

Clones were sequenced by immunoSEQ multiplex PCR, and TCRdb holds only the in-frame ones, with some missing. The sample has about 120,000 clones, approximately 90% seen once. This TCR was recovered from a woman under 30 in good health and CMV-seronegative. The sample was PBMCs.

CDR3 in DNA: TGTGCCAGTAGTATAGCACAGCGCACAGATACGCAGTATTTT. Translation gives CASSIAQRTDTQYF. V gene TRBV19 combines with J gene TRBJ2-3; D is undetermined. CDR3 length: 14 amino acids. Germline CDR1 reads LNHDA; CDR2 reads SQIVND (reference sequence). Trimming took off 1 base at V and 1 base at J, with 6 bases between the two ends.